The following is a TCR beta chain sequence with its context. Its antigen remains unidentified. The CDR3 has 12 amino acids. With 5 bases clipped from V and 11 bases from J, the junction kept 7 bases outside the gene matches. Germline V gene sequence: CDR1 SGHTA, CDR2 FQGTGA. This entry belongs to a study of cytomegalovirus exposure and HLA in healthy donors. PCR used 60 Vbeta primers and 13 Jbeta primers. TCRdb keeps only in-frame clones here, not all; method: immunoSEQ multiplex PCR. The sample carries under 200,000 clones, around four fifths recorded once. Overall study results and limits: Earlier results showed most TCR beta V segments being productive about 87% or about 30% of the time.

Specimen: PBMCs. The source is a woman younger than 30 in good health and CMV-seronegative. V gene TRBV7-3 combines with J gene TRBJ2-3; 7 nucleotides match TRBD1. The CDR3 sequence: CASSPTGYVQYF. The CDR3 region has the DNA TGTGCCAGCAGCCCGACAGGGTACGTGCAGTATTTT.